This T cell receptor (beta chain) was observed in a study of cytomegalovirus exposure and HLA in healthy donors. At the level of the study: From donors who were HLA-typed, an early data release held 70 million to 90 million unique TCRs.

This clone has just a few counts. PCR employed 60 Vbeta and 13 Jbeta primers. TCRdb keeps only in-frame clones here, not all; method: immunoSEQ multiplex PCR. The table has 75,000 to 90,000 clones, 74% seen once; the top ten hold about 22%. The CDR3 sequence is 13 residues long. Deletions cut 6 bases from V and 3 bases from J, with 11 bases between. CDR1 and CDR2 (germline): LNHDA, SQIVND (reference sequence). The material sequenced was PBMCs. The chain joins TRBV19 to TRBJ1-1, with D possibly being TRBD1 (5 bases). This sequence was found in a man aged 30 to 39 in good health and CMV-seropositive. This CDR3 reads CASSAARDTEAFF. Here the CDR3 DNA reads TGTGCCAGTAGCGCCGCCAGGGACACTGAAGCTTTCTTT.